Each of the 7 T cell receptor beta chains below was sequenced from the same sample in a study of T-cell reconstitution after alpha-beta-depleted transplantation in children. TCRbeta library construction was performed incorporating unique molecular identifiers. TCRdb used MiXCR to reprocess the PCR reads, holding one entry per CDR3 protein. The sample has 70,000 to 95,000 distinct CDR3 sequences; less than 15% are singletons. The specimen comprised PBMCs from the stem cell graft donor, sampled from the stem cell graft. The receptors come from a human donor who donated a stem cell graft to a child with inherited bone marrow failure.

This chain joins TRBV11-2 and TRBJ2-5, with D possibly TRBD1 on 6 matching bases. Germline-derived CDR1 and CDR2 are SGHAT and FQNNGV. The V gene lost 3 bases and the J gene lost 6 bases, with 14 bases spanning the gap. CDR3 length: 14 amino acids. The CDR3 loop is CASSFGGGSQTQYF. In nucleotides, the CDR3 is TGTGCCAGCAGCTTTGGGGGCGGGTCGCAGACCCAGTACTTC.

In its sample, this clonotype was seen many times. J is TRBJ2-7 and V is TRBV11-2, with D hard to call. V was clipped by 1 base and J by 6 bases, with 13 bases between them. Germline values: CDR1 SGHAT, CDR2 FQNNGV. The CDR3 has 14 amino acids. The chain's CDR3 is CASSLVYVGGEQYF. CDR3 in DNA: TGTGCCAGCAGCTTAGTTTATGTTGGTGGCGAGCAGTACTTC.

The table lists this clonotype with many counts. The chain links TRBV6-2 or TRBV6-3 to TRBJ1-5; D might be TRBD1 (5 bases). Per germline, CDR1 MNHEY and CDR2 SVGEGT. Trimming pared 1 base from V and 6 bases from J, leaving 13 bases between. The CDR3 consists of 15 residues. The CDR3 coding sequence is TGTGCCAGCAGTTACTTCGGGGGAAGGAGTCAGCCCCAGCATTTT. Amino acids: CASSYFGGRSQPQHF.

This clonotype showed up many times. The chain is built from TRBV6-1 and TRBJ1-2; possible D gene TRBD1, 6 bases. The CDR3 has 13 amino acids. Trimming shortened V by 6 bases and J by 8 bases, and 16 bases separated the two germline ends. Germline V CDR1 and CDR2: MNHNS, SASEGT. CDR3 sequence: CASREQGMSGYTF. The CDR3, as DNA: TGTGCCAGCAGAGAACAGGGTATGAGCGGCTACACCTTC.

This clonotype was observed many times. The V gene is TRBV10-3, the J gene TRBJ2-1; unclear D gene. V lost 5 bases to trimming and J lost 3 bases, with 11 bases between them. The germline V gene encodes CDR1 ENHRY and CDR2 SYGVKD. CDR3 length equals 14 residues. CDR3 bases: TGTGCCATCAGTTTCTCTGACGTCTACAATGAGCAGTTCTTC. This translates into CAISFSDVYNEQFF.

This clonotype showed up many times. This chain uses TRBV28 with TRBJ2-1; D is ambiguous. Trimming left V 4 bases short and J 0 bases short, with 4 bases between. The CDR3 has 13 amino acids. Germline V CDR1 and CDR2: MDHEN, SYDVKM. Here the CDR3 reads CASSSSSYNEQFF. CDR3 DNA sequence: TGTGCCAGCAGTTCGAGCTCCTACAATGAGCAGTTCTTC.

There are many counts of this clonotype. V is TRBV11-2 and J is TRBJ2-3, with 14 positions matching TRBD2. Germline CDR1 is SGHAT and CDR2 is FQNNGV. The CDR3 sequence is 18 residues long. Trimming took 3 bases from V and 5 from J; bases not matched to a gene: 10. The CDR3 DNA is TGTGCCAGCAGCTTTCTCACCGGGACTAGCGGGAGAGGAGATACGCAGTATTTT. Translation gives CASSFLTGTSGRGDTQYF.